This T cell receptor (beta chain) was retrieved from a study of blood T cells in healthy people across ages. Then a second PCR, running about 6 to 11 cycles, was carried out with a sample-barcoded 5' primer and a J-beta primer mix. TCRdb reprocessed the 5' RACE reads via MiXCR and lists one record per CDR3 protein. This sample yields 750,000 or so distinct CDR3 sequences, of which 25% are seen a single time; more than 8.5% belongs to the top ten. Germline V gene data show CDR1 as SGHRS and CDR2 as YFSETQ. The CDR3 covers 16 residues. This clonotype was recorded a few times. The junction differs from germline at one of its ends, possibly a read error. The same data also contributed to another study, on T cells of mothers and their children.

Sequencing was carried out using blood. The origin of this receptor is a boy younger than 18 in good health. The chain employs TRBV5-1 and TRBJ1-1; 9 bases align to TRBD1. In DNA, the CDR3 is TGCACCAGCAGCTCGGTGACAGGGGGGTCAAACACTGAAGCTTTCTTT. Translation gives CTSSSVTGGSNTEAFF. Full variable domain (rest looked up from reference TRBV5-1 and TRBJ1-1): KAGVTQTPRYLIKTRGQQVTLSCSPISGHRSVSWYQQTPGQGLQFLFEYFSETQRNKGNFPGRFSGRQFSNSRSEMNVSTLELGDSALYLCTSSSVTGGSNTEAFFGQGTRLTVV.